Listed below are T cell receptor beta chains from one sample, sequenced in a study of cytomegalovirus exposure and HLA in healthy donors. The protocol was immunoSEQ multiplex PCR, while the TCRdb copy is restricted to in-frame clones and leaves out a portion. The sample contains 95,000 to 150,000 clones, 75% to 85% of which appear only once. Sequenced material: PBMCs. Receptors originate from a female donor in good health and CMV-seropositive. Both conserved end residues are part of each CDR3. A D gene is named only where the DNA matches it firmly. Not all rows give a size; the values are once, few, many and, for expanded clones, a class.

abundance	v_gene	j_gene	d_gene	CDR3nt	CDR3aa
few	TRBV11-2	TRBJ1-4	NA	TGTGCCAGCAGCTTAGTCGCAGGGCAGGTGGAAAAACTGTTTTTT	CASSLVAGQVEKLFF
NA	TRBV29-1	TRBJ1-5	TRBD1	TGCAGCGTTGCGGGACAGCCGAATCAGCCCCAGCATTTT	CSVAGQPNQPQHF
once	TRBV7-9	TRBJ1-1	NA	TGTGCCAGCAGCTTTGGGGGGGGCCACACTGAAGCTTTCTTT	CASSFGGGHTEAFF
NA	TRBV6-6	TRBJ1-3	NA	TGTGCCAGCAGACTTCGGACAGCTGGAAACACCATATATTTT	CASRLRTAGNTIYF
NA	TRBV7-2	TRBJ1-2	NA	TGTGCCAGCAGCAAAAGGGGGGGGCAGGGCTATGGCTACACCTTC	CASSKRGGQGYGYTF
NA	TRBV10-1	TRBJ2-7	TRBD1	TGCGCCAGCAGTGAGTCGAGCAGGGGGCGGTTGGAGCAGTACTTC	CASSESSRGRLEQYF
NA	TRBV15	TRBJ2-7	NA	TGTGCCACCAGCGAAACGAAGGATTCGGTCTTGAGGTACGAGCAGTACTTC	CATSETKDSVLRYEQYF
NA	TRBV30	TRBJ1-5	NA	TGTGCCTGGAGCCTAGGGGGGGCCGGGAGCAATCAGCCCCAGCATTTT	CAWSLGGAGSNQPQHF
few	TRBV7-9	TRBJ2-7	TRBD1	TGTTCCAGCAGCTTAGTTGCCAGGGGGAGCTCCTACGAGCAGTACTTC	CSSSLVARGSSYEQYF
once	TRBV9	TRBJ1-1	NA	TGTGCCAGCAGCCAAGCCAACACTGAAGCTTTCTTT	CASSQANTEAFF